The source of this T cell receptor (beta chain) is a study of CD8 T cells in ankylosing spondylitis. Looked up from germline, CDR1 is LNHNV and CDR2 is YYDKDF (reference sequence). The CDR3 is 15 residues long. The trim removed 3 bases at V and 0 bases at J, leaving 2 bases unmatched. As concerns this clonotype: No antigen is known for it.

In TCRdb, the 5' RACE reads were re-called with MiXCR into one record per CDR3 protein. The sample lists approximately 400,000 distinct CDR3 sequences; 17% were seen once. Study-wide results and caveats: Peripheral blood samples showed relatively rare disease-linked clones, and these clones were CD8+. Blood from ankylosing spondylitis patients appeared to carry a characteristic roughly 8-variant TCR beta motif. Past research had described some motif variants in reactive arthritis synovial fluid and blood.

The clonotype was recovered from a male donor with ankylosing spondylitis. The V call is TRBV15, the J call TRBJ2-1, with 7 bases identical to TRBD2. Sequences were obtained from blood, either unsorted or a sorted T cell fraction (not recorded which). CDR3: CATSSSGTSYNEQFF. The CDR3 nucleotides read TGTGCCACCAGCAGCAGCGGGACCTCCTACAATGAGCAGTTCTTC.